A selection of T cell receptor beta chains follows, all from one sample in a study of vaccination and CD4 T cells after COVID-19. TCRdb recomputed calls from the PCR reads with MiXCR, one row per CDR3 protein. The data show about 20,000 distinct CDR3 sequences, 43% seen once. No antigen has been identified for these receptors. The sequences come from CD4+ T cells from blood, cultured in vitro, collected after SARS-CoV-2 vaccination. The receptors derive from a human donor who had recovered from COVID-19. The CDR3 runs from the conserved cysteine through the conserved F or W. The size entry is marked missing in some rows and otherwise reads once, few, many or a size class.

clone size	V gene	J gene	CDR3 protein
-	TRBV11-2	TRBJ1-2	CASSPGQVFWDGYTF
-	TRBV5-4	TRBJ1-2	CASSSGLAELYGYTF
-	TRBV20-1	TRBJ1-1	CSGGQGMNTEAFF
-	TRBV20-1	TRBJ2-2	CSARGDRGTGELFF
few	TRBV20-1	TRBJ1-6	CSAPSQGFNSPLHF
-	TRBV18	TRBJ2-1	CASSPYREVGTEQFF
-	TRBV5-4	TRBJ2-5	CASRSGQGPKETQYF
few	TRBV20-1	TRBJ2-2	CSAPDRGRDTGELFF
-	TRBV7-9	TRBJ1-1	CASSLEVNTEAFF
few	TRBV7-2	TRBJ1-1	CASSLAGTATEAFF
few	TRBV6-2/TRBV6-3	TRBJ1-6	CASSYRQGSDSPLHF
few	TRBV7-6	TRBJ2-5	CASSPYPVTGETQYF
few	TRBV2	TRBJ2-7	CAYRGRSSYEQYF
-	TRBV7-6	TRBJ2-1	CASSLSGGDPYNEQFF
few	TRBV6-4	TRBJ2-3	CASSDLVGASTDTQYF
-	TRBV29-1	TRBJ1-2	CSVEELTGVYTF
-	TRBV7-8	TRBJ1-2	CASSGQGARGYTF
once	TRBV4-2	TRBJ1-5	CASSQDHRGLSNQPQHF
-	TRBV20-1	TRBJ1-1	CSAPGTGGIEAFF
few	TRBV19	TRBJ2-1	CASSTAGTVYNEQFF
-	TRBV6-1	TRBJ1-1	CASSIKGGTEAFF
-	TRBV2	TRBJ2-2	CASRETGRTGELFF
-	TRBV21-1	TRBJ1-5	CASSNPRKLEENQPQHF
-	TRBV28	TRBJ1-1	CATLDRANTEAFF
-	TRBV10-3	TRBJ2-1	CAISEGGLAGNNEQFF
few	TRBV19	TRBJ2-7	CASSIPGPSGNEQYF
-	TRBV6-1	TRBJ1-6	CASAKTLNSPLHF
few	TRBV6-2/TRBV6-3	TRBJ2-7	CASSPDGDYEQYF
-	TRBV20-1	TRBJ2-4	CSACPSGGQNIQYF
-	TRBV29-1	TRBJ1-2	CSVPTGIYGYTF
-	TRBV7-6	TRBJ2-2	CASSLGDTGELFF
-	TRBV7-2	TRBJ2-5	CASSLELAGGQETQYF
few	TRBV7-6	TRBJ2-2	CASSLAQMVNTGELFF
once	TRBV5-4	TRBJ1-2	CASSLGYGYTF
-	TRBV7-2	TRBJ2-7	CASSLVSYEQYF
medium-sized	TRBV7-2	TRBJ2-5	CASSLATGTVETQYF
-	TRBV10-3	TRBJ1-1	CAISDEGTMTEAFF
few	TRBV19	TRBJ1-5	CASSTGLEQPQHF
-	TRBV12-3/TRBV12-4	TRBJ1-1	CASSSTGNTEAFF
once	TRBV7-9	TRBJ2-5	CASSLDPETQYF
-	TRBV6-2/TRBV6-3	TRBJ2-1	CASSWGATPIINEQFF
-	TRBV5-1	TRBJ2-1	CASSLAAHEQFF
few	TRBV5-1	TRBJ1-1	CASSNRGLGEAFF
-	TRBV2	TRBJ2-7	CASSVTYEQYF